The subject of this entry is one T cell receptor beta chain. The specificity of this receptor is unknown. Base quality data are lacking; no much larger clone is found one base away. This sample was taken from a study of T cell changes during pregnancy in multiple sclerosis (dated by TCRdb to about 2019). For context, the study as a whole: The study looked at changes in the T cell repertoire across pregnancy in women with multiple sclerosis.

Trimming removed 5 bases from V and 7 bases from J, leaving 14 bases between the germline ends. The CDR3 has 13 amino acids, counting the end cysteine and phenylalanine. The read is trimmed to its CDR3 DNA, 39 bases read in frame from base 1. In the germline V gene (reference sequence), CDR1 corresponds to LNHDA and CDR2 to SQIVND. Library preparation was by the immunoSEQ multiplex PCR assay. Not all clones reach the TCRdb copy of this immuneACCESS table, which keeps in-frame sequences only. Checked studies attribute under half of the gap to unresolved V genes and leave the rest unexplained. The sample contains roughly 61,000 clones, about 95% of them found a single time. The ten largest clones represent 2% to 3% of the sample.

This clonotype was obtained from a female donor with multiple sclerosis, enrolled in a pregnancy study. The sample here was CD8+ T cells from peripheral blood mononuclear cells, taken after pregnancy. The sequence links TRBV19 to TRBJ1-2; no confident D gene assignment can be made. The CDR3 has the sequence CASSLHTEAGYTF. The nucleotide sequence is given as TGTGCCAGTAGTCTTCACACGGAGGCTGGCTACACCTTC.